One sample yielded the 16 T cell receptor beta chains listed below, sequenced in a study of blood T cell repertoires in COVID-19. The data were produced by immunoSEQ multiplex PCR, yet TCRdb's version contains in-frame clones alone and is incomplete. The data hold approximately 120,000 clones, with less than 85% observed a single time. Sequencing was performed on peripheral blood. Source of these receptors: a woman aged 55-70 years with acute or convalescent COVID-19.

The J gene is TRBJ1-5, the V gene TRBV25-1; 10 nucleotides match TRBD1. CDR1 is MGHDK, CDR2 SYGVNS, per germline. This CDR3 is 15 amino acids long. J lost 5 bases, V lost 2 bases, and 3 bases had no gene match. CDR3: CASSERQGADQPQHF. CDR3 sequence (DNA): TGTGCCAGCAGTGAACGACAGGGGGCGGATCAGCCCCAGCATTTT.

This clone was seen only once. CDR3 amino acids: CASSQLQVLGAGELFF. DNA for the CDR3: TGTGCCAGCAGCCAACTCCAAGTTCTAGGGGCCGGGGAGCTGTTTTTT. The rearrangement links TRBV3-1 (or the pseudogene TRBV3-2) to TRBJ2-2; tentatively, D is TRBD1 (5 bases). Germline CDR1 and CDR2: LGHDT and YNNKEL (reference sequence). The CDR3 contains 16 residues. V was cut by 2 bases and J by 6 bases, with 16 bases left in between.

This clone was counted only a few times. This rearrangement joins TRBV7-2 to TRBJ1-5; D ambiguous. The V gene's germline CDR1 is SGHTA and CDR2 FQGNSA. The V and J ends lost 5 bases and 4 bases respectively, with 9 bases between them. This CDR3 spans 13 amino acids. The CDR3 protein is CASSTAVNQPQHF. In nucleotides, the CDR3 is TGTGCCAGCAGCACAGCCGTAAATCAGCCCCAGCATTTT.

Here the CDR3 reads CASSLAGGYEAFF. CDR3 DNA sequence: TGTGCCAGCAGCTTAGCAGGGGGCTATGAAGCTTTCTTT. V and J are TRBV7-9 and TRBJ1-1, with TRBD1 identical over 7 bases. This CDR3 is 13 amino acids long. Germline loops: CDR1 SEHNR, CDR2 FQNEAQ (reference sequence). Trimming took 0 bases from V and 7 from J; bases not matched to a gene: 2. Full variable domain (missing parts from reference TRBV7-9 and TRBJ1-1): DTGVSQNPRHKITKRGQNVTFRCDPISEHNRLYWYRQTLGQGPEFLTYFQNEAQLEKSRLLSDRFSAERPKGSFSTLEIQRTEQGDSAMYLCASSLAGGYEAFFGQGTRLTVV.

V usage is TRBV20-1 and J usage is TRBJ2-3, with 11 bases identical to TRBD2. V trimming: 3 bases; J trimming: 4 bases; junction bases outside the gene matches: 12. The CDR3 extends over 17 amino acids. CDR1 and CDR2 from the germline V gene are DFQATT and SNEGSKA (reference sequence). CDR3 residues: CSASTSLAGGSADTQYF. The CDR3 coding sequence is TGCAGTGCTAGTACTTCTCTAGCGGGGGGCTCCGCAGATACGCAGTATTTT.

This clone was recorded only once. This chain links TRBV27 with TRBJ2-5; TRBD2 matches 8 bases. Looked up from germline, CDR1 is MNHEY and CDR2 is SMNVEV (reference sequence). Unmatched junction bases numbered 4, after V lost 2 bases and J lost 5 bases. The CDR3 length is 14 residues. As DNA, the CDR3 is TGTGCCAGCAGTTTAGCGGGGGGCAGGGAGACCCAGTACTTC. Amino acids: CASSLAGGRETQYF.

The chain combines TRBV29-1 with TRBJ2-5; 12 bases match TRBD2. The CDR3 has 16 amino acids. The germline V gene has CDR1 SQVTM and CDR2 ANQGSEA. With 5 bases clipped from V and 5 bases from J, the junction kept 12 bases outside the gene matches. CDR3 sequence: CSVYGLAGNVGETQYF. As DNA, the CDR3 is TGCAGCGTTTACGGACTAGCGGGGAACGTGGGGGAGACCCAGTACTTC.

The rearrangement links TRBV28 to TRBJ1-3, with 8 bases that match TRBD1. This CDR3 has 18 residues. The V gene's germline CDR1 is MDHEN and CDR2 SYDVKM. With 3 bases clipped from V and 2 bases from J, the junction kept 12 bases outside the gene matches. CDR3 nucleotides: TGTGCCAGCAGTTTCGGCCCCGCAGGGGGCAAGACTGGAAACACCATATATTTT. Its protein product is CASSFGPAGGKTGNTIYF.

This clone showed up just once. The genes are TRBV28 and TRBJ1-2; no clear D gene. Germline CDR1 MDHEN, CDR2 SYDVKM. V lost 2 bases and J lost 6, with 7 bases in between. CDR3 length: 12 residues. As DNA, the CDR3 is TGTGCCAGCAGTTTAGAGGTTCATGGCTACACCTTC. It translates to CASSLEVHGYTF.

The chain joins TRBV6-5 to TRBJ2-5; weak D call: TRBD1 (6 bases). Germline CDR1 reads MNHEY; CDR2 reads SVGAGI. V shed 6 bases and J shed 1 base, with 9 bases lying between them. The CDR3 runs 13 residues. The CDR3 DNA sequence: TGTGCCAGCAGCCGGACAGTCCAAGAGACCCAGTACTTC. Protein sequence: CASSRTVQETQYF.

This rearrangement joins TRBV6-5 to TRBJ1-2, with a tentative D call TRBD1 (5 bases). V was pared by 2 bases and J by 7 bases, with 11 bases between. From germline, CDR1 is MNHEY and CDR2 SVGAGI. The CDR3 is made up of 13 amino acids. The CDR3 nucleotides read TGTGCCAGCAGTTACGCGACAGATCTTGGCTACACCTTC. Translation gives CASSYATDLGYTF.

The V and J genes are TRBV2 and TRBJ2-5, with TRBD2 as a possible D gene (6 bases). Looked up from germline, CDR1 is SNHLY and CDR2 is FYNNEI. The ends were cut back, 6 bases at V and 2 bases at J, with 16 bases in the middle. This CDR3 is built from 15 residues. The CDR3 DNA follows: TGTGCCAGCAGCCCGTTAGCGGTGCCACAAGAGACCCAGTACTTC. This codes for CASSPLAVPQETQYF.

This rearrangement joins TRBV4-3 to TRBJ2-3; tentative D call: TRBD1 (6 bases). From germline, CDR1 is LGHNA and CDR2 YSLEER. V was cut by 8 bases and J by 3 bases, with 15 bases left in between. The CDR3 is made up of 14 amino acids. The CDR3 protein is CASPQGPWTDTQYF. The CDR3 bases are TGCGCCAGCCCACAGGGACCTTGGACAGATACGCAGTATTTT.

The chain carries TRBV7-6 and TRBJ2-1, with 13 positions matching TRBD2. The CDR3 totals 15 residues. Germline V gene sequence: CDR1 SGHVS, CDR2 FNYEAQ. V lost 3 bases, J lost 12 bases, and 8 bases stayed unmatched. This CDR3 reads CASSLGGLAGSGQFF. The CDR3, as DNA: TGTGCCAGCAGCTTGGGGGGACTAGCGGGGTCAGGGCAGTTCTTC.

The chain recombines TRBV19 with TRBJ1-5; a weak D match, TRBD1 (5 bases). This CDR3 region has 17 residues. V lost 0 bases to trimming and J lost 4 bases, with 16 bases between them. Per the germline V gene, CDR1 is LNHDA and CDR2 is SQIVND (reference sequence). In DNA form, the CDR3 reads TGTGCCAGTAGTATAGACCCTTCCCCAGGGAGGAATCAGCCCCAGCATTTT. Translation: CASSIDPSPGRNQPQHF. Full variable domain (remainder filled in from reference TRBV19 and TRBJ1-5): DGGITQSPKYLFRKEGQNVTLSCEQNLNHDAMYWYRQDPGQGLRLIYYSQIVNDFQKGDIAEGYSVSREKKESFPLTVTSAQKNPTAFYLCASSIDPSPGRNQPQHFGDGTRLSIL.

The chain is built from TRBV9 and TRBJ1-5; D gene uncertain. Germline CDR1 and CDR2: SGDLS and YYNGEE. The CDR3 loop spans 13 amino acids. V lost 2 bases and J 0 bases, leaving 3 bases between the germline ends. In nucleotides, the CDR3 is TGTGCCAGCAGCGTCCATAGCAATCAGCCCCAGCATTTT. Translated, it gives CASSVHSNQPQHF.